This is a list of T cell receptor beta chains from one sample in a study of T cell repertoires in cytomegalovirus infection. TCRdb independently ran MiXCR on the reads; one entry per CDR3 protein. This table has 700,000 to 950,000 distinct CDR3 sequences, approximately 32% appearing once. Antigen specificity for these receptors is unknown. Sample: cultured CD8+ T cells from PBMCs, taken from culture after CMV antigen stimulation. These receptors all come from a human donor in good health (CMV status not recorded). Some clones in this sample may be carry-over from other donors' samples. Each CDR3 is given with its conserved first and last residue. The D gene is left open where the match is weak. Some rows have no size entry. The others give once, few or many, or a class for an expanded clone.

j_gene: TRBJ1-2
abundance: .
d_gene: .
v_gene: TRBV28
CDR3nt: TGTGCCAGCAGTGACGGAGACTATGGCTACACCTTC
CDR3aa: CASSDGDYGYTF

j_gene: TRBJ2-3
abundance: .
d_gene: .
v_gene: TRBV4-1
CDR3nt: TGCGCCAGCAGCCACCCTACAGGGTATTGGGCAGATACGCAGTATTTT
CDR3aa: CASSHPTGYWADTQYF

j_gene: TRBJ1-1
abundance: few
d_gene: .
v_gene: TRBV6-5
CDR3nt: TGTGCCAGCAGTTTCGCTTGGACAGCTTACACTGAAGCTTTCTTT
CDR3aa: CASSFAWTAYTEAFF

j_gene: TRBJ2-4
abundance: .
d_gene: TRBD1
v_gene: TRBV5-1
CDR3nt: TGCGCCAGCGGAATCCCCGGGACAGAAAAAAACATTCAGTACTTC
CDR3aa: CASGIPGTEKNIQYF

j_gene: TRBJ2-1
abundance: .
d_gene: TRBD1
v_gene: TRBV27
CDR3nt: TGTGCCAGCCGGGACAGGGCCCATGAGCAGTTCTTC
CDR3aa: CASRDRAHEQFF

j_gene: TRBJ2-4
abundance: .
d_gene: .
v_gene: TRBV5-5
CDR3nt: TGTGCCAGCAGCTACGGGACCGGGGGCAACATTCAGTACTTC
CDR3aa: CASSYGTGGNIQYF

j_gene: TRBJ1-4
abundance: many
d_gene: .
v_gene: TRBV7-6
CDR3nt: TGTGCCAGCAGCGATCCGACTGCAACTAATGAAAAACTGTTTTTT
CDR3aa: CASSDPTATNEKLFF

j_gene: TRBJ1-5
abundance: .
d_gene: .
v_gene: TRBV6-6
CDR3nt: TGTGCCAGCATAAGCGGGAGGGAAAGCAATCAGCCCCAGCATTTT
CDR3aa: CASISGRESNQPQHF

j_gene: TRBJ2-1
abundance: .
d_gene: .
v_gene: TRBV29-1
CDR3nt: TGCAGCGTTGGTGAGGGAGCTTACATCTACAATGAGCAGTTCTTC
CDR3aa: CSVGEGAYIYNEQFF

j_gene: TRBJ2-3
abundance: many
d_gene: .
v_gene: TRBV10-3
CDR3nt: TGTGCCATCAGCATAGGAAGGTCCACAGATACGCAGTATTTT
CDR3aa: CAISIGRSTDTQYF

j_gene: TRBJ2-3
abundance: .
d_gene: TRBD2
v_gene: TRBV20-1
CDR3nt: TGCAGTGCCAAAAGCGGGGGATTATTTTTGGATACGCAGTATTTT
CDR3aa: CSAKSGGLFLDTQYF

j_gene: TRBJ1-2
abundance: .
d_gene: .
v_gene: TRBV5-1
CDR3nt: TGCGCCAGCAGCCACGGTCTTGGCTACACCTTC
CDR3aa: CASSHGLGYTF

j_gene: TRBJ1-1
abundance: .
d_gene: .
v_gene: TRBV9
CDR3nt: TGTGCCAGCAGCGTAGGGGGCAAGTTTCCCCACACTGAAGCTTTCTTT
CDR3aa: CASSVGGKFPHTEAFF

j_gene: TRBJ1-1
abundance: .
d_gene: .
v_gene: TRBV7-9
CDR3nt: TGTGCCAGCAGGGATCGGGGGCCTAACACTGAAGCTTTCTTT
CDR3aa: CASRDRGPNTEAFF

j_gene: TRBJ2-1
abundance: .
d_gene: TRBD2
v_gene: TRBV7-9
CDR3nt: TGTGCCAGCAGCTCTGCCCCATGGACTAGTCACTACAATGAGCAGTTCTTC
CDR3aa: CASSSAPWTSHYNEQFF

j_gene: TRBJ2-3
abundance: .
d_gene: .
v_gene: TRBV6-6
CDR3nt: TGTGCCAGCAGGGCTAAATCTAGCACAGATACGCAGTATTTT
CDR3aa: CASRAKSSTDTQYF

j_gene: TRBJ1-1
abundance: .
d_gene: .
v_gene: TRBV29-1
CDR3nt: TGCAGCGTTGAAAGAACCTCGGTTTCCACTGAAGCTTTCTTT
CDR3aa: CSVERTSVSTEAFF

j_gene: TRBJ2-5
abundance: .
d_gene: .
v_gene: TRBV6-1
CDR3nt: TGTGTCAGCAGTGAATGGGTTCGGCAACCAGAGGGAGAGACCCAGTACTTC
CDR3aa: CVSSEWVRQPEGETQYF